These 23 T cell receptor beta chains came from one sample sequenced in a study of CXCR3-negative and CXCR3-positive naive CD8 T cells. Findings of the study overall: TRB CDR3 hydrophobicity was greater in CXCR3-positive naive cells than in CXCR3-negative naive cells.

The antigens for these receptors are not known. Libraries were UMI-labeled 5' RACE TRB cDNA. TCRdb re-analyzed the 5' RACE reads; it lists each CDR3 protein once, without DNA. In total, the table holds 110,000 or so distinct CDR3 sequences. The specimen sequenced was naive CXCR3+ CD8+ T cells from blood. The subset here: CD45RO-CCR7+CD27+CD95- naive CD8+ T cells expressing CXCR3 (TNR3+). All receptors derive from a human donor in good health. Some clones in this sample may be carry-over from other donors' samples.

The V and J genes are TRBV25-1 and TRBJ2-1. The length of the CDR3 is 13 residues. Germline V gene sequence: CDR1 MGHDK, CDR2 SYGVNS. The chain's CDR3 is CASSLGLYNEQFF. Complete variable domain (other parts from reference TRBV25-1 and TRBJ2-1): EADIYQTPRYLVIGTGKKITLECSQTMGHDKMYWYQQDPGMELHLIHYSYGVNSTEKGDLSSESTVSRIRTEHFPLTLESARPSHTSQYLCASSLGLYNEQFFGPGTRLTVL.

This chain's CDR3 is CASSPWTGANSGNTIYF. The J gene is TRBJ1-3, the V gene TRBV11-2; TCRdb proposes TRBD1, but this gene call is untestable without DNA. The CDR3 runs to 17 residues. Germline V gives CDR1 SGHAT, CDR2 FQNNGV.

J is TRBJ2-7 and V is TRBV5-1; TCRdb calls TRBD2, which cannot be checked without DNA. CDR1 SGHRS and CDR2 YFSETQ come from the germline V gene. CDR3 length: 14 residues. CDR3: CASRTSGAIYEQYF.

V usage is TRBV19 and J usage is TRBJ2-7; the TRBD1 assignment by TCRdb is unverifiable without DNA. This CDR3 spans 14 amino acids. Germline CDR1 is LNHDA and CDR2 is SQIVND (reference sequence). The CDR3 here is CASSMGTPSYEQYF. The variable domain in full, with the rest retrieved from reference TRBV19 and TRBJ2-7, is DGGITQSPKYLFRKEGQNVTLSCEQNLNHDAMYWYRQDPGQGLRLIYYSQIVNDFQKGDIAEGYSVSREKKESFPLTVTSAQKNPTAFYLCASSMGTPSYEQYFGPGTRLTVT.

The CDR3 reads CSARAGGATETQYF. The chain links TRBV20-1 to TRBJ2-5; TCRdb names TRBD1, which stays unverified in the absence of DNA. The CDR3 has 14 amino acids. Germline CDR1 reads DFQATT; CDR2 reads SNEGSKA (reference sequence).

The genes are TRBV6-1 and TRBJ2-5; no DNA is available, so the TRBD2 call from TCRdb remains unchecked. The CDR3 is 15 residues long. The germline CDR1 and CDR2 sequences are MNHNS and SASEGT. The CDR3 sequence: CASSEGVLNQETQYF.

This chain connects TRBV4-1 to TRBJ2-7. This CDR3 spans 13 amino acids. CDR1 and CDR2 (germline): MGHRA, YSYEKL. CDR3 amino acids: CASSQGVAVEQYF.

This chain uses TRBV7-9 with TRBJ2-1; TCRdb's D call of TRBD1 is untestable without DNA. Looked up from germline, CDR1 is SEHNR and CDR2 is FQNEAQ (reference sequence). The length of the CDR3 is 13 residues. This CDR3 reads CASSLAGGDEQFF.

The V and J genes are TRBV6-6 and TRBJ2-7. Germline V CDR1 and CDR2: MNHNY, SVGAGI (reference sequence). The CDR3 contains 16 residues. CDR3 sequence: CASSYSIDNIGYEQYF.

V is TRBV15 and J is TRBJ2-2; TCRdb picks TRBD1, but there is no DNA to check that call. This CDR3 has 15 amino acids. Per germline, CDR1 LNHNV and CDR2 YYDKDF (reference sequence). CDR3 protein: CATSRERQGSGELFF. Variable domain in full (rest from reference TRBV15 and TRBJ2-2): DAMVIQNPRYQVTQFGKPVTLSCSQTLNHNVMYWYQQKSSQAPKLLFHYYDKDFNNEADTPDNFQSRRPNTSFCFLDIRSPGLGDTAMYLCATSRERQGSGELFFGEGSRLTVL.

V usage is TRBV10-3 and J usage is TRBJ2-1; TCRdb returns TRBD2, unconfirmable since there is no DNA. CDR1 ENHRY and CDR2 SYGVKD come from the germline V gene. The CDR3 covers 13 residues. CDR3 loop: CAISPTLSVEQFF.

The genes are TRBV2 and TRBJ2-5; TCRdb names TRBD1, which stays unverified in the absence of DNA. This CDR3 comprises 14 residues. The V gene's germline CDR1 is SNHLY and CDR2 FYNNEI. The CDR3 loop reads CATASDRGTETQYF.

The V gene is TRBV7-3, the J gene TRBJ2-1. The CDR3 length is 15 residues. CDR1 and CDR2 (germline): SGHTA, FQGTGA. CDR3 in amino acids: CASSSAGGSYNEQFF.

This chain joins TRBV5-1 and TRBJ2-1; no DNA is available, so the TRBD1 call from TCRdb remains unchecked. Germline CDR1 SGHRS, CDR2 YFSETQ. CDR3 length equals 15 residues. The CDR3 loop reads CASRRDSPPYNEQFF.

The gene calls are TRBV19 and TRBJ2-1; TCRdb returns TRBD2, unconfirmable since there is no DNA. This CDR3 spans 16 amino acids. CDR1 is LNHDA and CDR2 is SQIVND in the germline V gene (reference sequence). This CDR3 reads CASSMGLAGAMDEQFF.

The genes are TRBV28 and TRBJ2-2; TCRdb returns TRBD1, unconfirmable since there is no DNA. The V gene's germline CDR1 is MDHEN and CDR2 SYDVKM. This CDR3 comprises 16 residues. The CDR3 protein is CASQPLGETNTGELFF.

This chain connects TRBV29-1 to TRBJ1-1; checking the TCRdb D call of TRBD1 is not possible without DNA. CDR3 size: 14 residues. The germline V gene has CDR1 SQVTM and CDR2 ANQGSEA. CDR3 sequence reads: CSVEEGQSGTEAFF. Drawing the rest from reference TRBV29-1 and TRBJ1-1, the complete variable domain is SAVISQKPSRDICQRGTSLTIQCQVDSQVTMMFWYRQQPGQSLTLIATANQGSEATYESGFVIDKFPISRPNLTFSTLTVSNMSPEDSSIYLCSVEEGQSGTEAFFGQGTRLTVV.

V usage is TRBV12-3 or TRBV12-4 and J usage is TRBJ2-3. The CDR3 has 15 amino acids. CDR3 sequence reads: CASSVGLTGTDTQYF.

The chain carries TRBV28 and TRBJ2-3; the TCRdb D gene call, TRBD2, has no DNA to confirm it. The germline CDR1 and CDR2 sequences are MDHEN and SYDVKM. CDR3 length: 17 amino acids. CDR3 amino acids: CASTEGATSGGIDTQYF.

The chain has TRBV11-2 and TRBJ1-1. The CDR3 covers 16 residues. The germline gives CDR1 SGHAT, CDR2 FQNNGV. This CDR3 is CASSLNGVGVNTEAFF.

V is TRBV20-1 and J is TRBJ1-1; TCRdb selects TRBD1, and the lack of DNA leaves this call unchecked. The CDR3 extends over 12 amino acids. Germline V CDR1 and CDR2: DFQATT, SNEGSKA (reference sequence). The CDR3 loop reads CSARQGDTEAFF.

This chain connects TRBV5-6 to TRBJ1-1; the D call from TCRdb, TRBD1, cannot be confirmed without DNA. Germline loops: CDR1 SGHDT, CDR2 YYEEEE. The CDR3 has 12 amino acids. The CDR3 loop reads CASSGGGTEAFF.

The rearrangement uses TRBV6-2 or TRBV6-3 and TRBJ2-7; TCRdb gives TRBD1 as the D gene, but with no DNA this cannot be confirmed. The CDR3 has 13 residues. Per the germline V gene, CDR1 is MNHEY and CDR2 is SVGEGT. CDR3 in amino acids: CASSGDRGYEQYF.